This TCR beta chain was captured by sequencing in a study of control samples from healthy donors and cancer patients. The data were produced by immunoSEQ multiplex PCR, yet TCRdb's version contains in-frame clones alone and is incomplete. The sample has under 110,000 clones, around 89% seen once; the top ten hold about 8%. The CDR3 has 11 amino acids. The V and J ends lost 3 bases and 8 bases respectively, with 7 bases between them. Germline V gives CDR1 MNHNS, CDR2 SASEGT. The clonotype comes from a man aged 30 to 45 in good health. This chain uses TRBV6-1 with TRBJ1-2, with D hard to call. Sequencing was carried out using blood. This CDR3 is CASSETGGYTF. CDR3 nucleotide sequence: TGTGCCAGCAGTGAGACGGGCGGCTACACCTTC.